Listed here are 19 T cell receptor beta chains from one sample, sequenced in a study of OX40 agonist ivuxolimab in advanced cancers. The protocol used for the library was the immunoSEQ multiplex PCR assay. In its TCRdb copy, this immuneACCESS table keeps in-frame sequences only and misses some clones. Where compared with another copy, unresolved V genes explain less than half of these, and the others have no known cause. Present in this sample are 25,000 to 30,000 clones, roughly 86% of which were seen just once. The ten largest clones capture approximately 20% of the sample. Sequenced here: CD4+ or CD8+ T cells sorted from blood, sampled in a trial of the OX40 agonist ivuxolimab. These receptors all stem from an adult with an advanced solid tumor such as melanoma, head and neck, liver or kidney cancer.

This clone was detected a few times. The CDR3 DNA sequence: TGTGCCAGCAGCTTAGTTTTCGGGCAGGGGGTCTTTGGTGATGGCTACACCTTC. Protein: CASSLVFGQGVFGDGYTF. V is TRBV7-9 and J is TRBJ1-2, with 7 positions matching TRBD1. The V and J ends lost 1 base and 6 bases, in that order; junction bases with no gene match: 17. This CDR3 is 18 amino acids long. The germline gives CDR1 SEHNR, CDR2 FQNEAQ (reference sequence).

This chain's CDR3 is CASSSGTGRDEQFF. In DNA, the CDR3 is TGTGCCAGCAGTTCAGGGACAGGGAGAGATGAGCAGTTCTTC. The V gene is TRBV28, the J gene TRBJ2-1, with 9 positions matching TRBD1. J lost 8 bases, V lost 4 bases, and 6 bases had no gene match. Germline V gene sequence: CDR1 MDHEN, CDR2 SYDVKM. The CDR3 extends over 14 amino acids.

The CDR3: CASSFRIEGPEQYF. The CDR3 DNA reads TGTGCCAGCAGCTTTCGGATCGAGGGCCCCGAGCAGTACTTC. The chain links TRBV7-8 to TRBJ2-7; D perhaps matches TRBD2 (5 bases). Germline V gives CDR1 SGHVS, CDR2 FQNEAQ. CDR3 length: 14 residues. With 3 bases removed from V and 6 bases from J, the gap between germline ends came to 15 bases.

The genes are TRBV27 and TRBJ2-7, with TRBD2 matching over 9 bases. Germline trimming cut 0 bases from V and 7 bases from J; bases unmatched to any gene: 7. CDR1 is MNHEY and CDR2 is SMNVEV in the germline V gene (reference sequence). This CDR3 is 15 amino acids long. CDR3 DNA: TGTGCCAGCAGTTTATCAGCGGCGGGAGGGCGAGAGCAGTACTTC. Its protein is CASSLSAAGGREQYF.

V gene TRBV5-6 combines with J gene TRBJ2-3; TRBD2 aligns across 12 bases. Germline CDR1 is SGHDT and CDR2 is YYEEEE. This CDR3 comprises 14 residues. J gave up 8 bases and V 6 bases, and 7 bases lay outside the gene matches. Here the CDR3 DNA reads TGTGCCAGCAAGACTAGCGGGAGTTGGCGTACGCAGTATTTT. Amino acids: CASKTSGSWRTQYF.

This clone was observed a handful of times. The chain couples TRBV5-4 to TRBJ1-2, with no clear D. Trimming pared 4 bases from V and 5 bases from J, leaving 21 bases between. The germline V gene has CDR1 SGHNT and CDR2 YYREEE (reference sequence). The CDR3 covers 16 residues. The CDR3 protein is CASSVSSGWIRYGYTF. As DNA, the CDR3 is TGTGCCAGCAGCGTCTCTAGCGGTTGGATCAGATATGGCTACACCTTC.

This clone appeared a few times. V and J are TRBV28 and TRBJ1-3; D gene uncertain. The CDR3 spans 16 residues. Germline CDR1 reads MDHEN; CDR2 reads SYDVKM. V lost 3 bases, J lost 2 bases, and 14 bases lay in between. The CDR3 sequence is CASSFHPGNAGNTIYF. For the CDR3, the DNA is TGTGCCAGCAGTTTTCATCCGGGGAATGCTGGAAACACCATATATTTT.

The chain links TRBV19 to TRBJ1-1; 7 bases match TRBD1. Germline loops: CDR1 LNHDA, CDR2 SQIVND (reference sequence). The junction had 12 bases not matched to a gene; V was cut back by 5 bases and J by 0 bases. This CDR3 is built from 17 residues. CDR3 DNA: TGTGCCAGTAGTCCAAAGGTTTTGGGACAGTTGAACACTGAAGCTTTCTTT. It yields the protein CASSPKVLGQLNTEAFF.

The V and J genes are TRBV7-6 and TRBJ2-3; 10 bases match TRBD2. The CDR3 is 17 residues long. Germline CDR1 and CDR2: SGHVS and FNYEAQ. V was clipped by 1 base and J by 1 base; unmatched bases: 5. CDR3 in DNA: TGTGCCAGCAGCTTAGTGGCTAGCGGGGGAGGCACAGATACGCAGTATTTT. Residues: CASSLVASGGGTDTQYF.

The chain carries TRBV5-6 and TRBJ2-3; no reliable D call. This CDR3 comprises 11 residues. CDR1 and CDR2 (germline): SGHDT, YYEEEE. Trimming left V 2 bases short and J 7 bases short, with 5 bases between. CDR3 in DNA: TGTGCCAGCAGCTTTGGAAATACGCAGTATTTT. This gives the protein CASSFGNTQYF. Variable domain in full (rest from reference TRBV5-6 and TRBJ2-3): DAGVTQSPTHLIKTRGQQVTLRCSPKSGHDTVSWYQQALGQGPQFIFQYYEEEERQRGNFPDRFSGHQFPNYSSELNVNALLLGDSALYLCASSFGNTQYFGPGTRLTVL.

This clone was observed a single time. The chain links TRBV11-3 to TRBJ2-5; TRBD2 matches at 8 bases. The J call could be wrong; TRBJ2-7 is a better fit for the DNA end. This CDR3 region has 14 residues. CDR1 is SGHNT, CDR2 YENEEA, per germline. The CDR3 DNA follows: TGTGCCAGCAGACCAGCGGGGGCTGACTACGAGCAGTACTTC. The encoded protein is CASRPAGADYEQYF.

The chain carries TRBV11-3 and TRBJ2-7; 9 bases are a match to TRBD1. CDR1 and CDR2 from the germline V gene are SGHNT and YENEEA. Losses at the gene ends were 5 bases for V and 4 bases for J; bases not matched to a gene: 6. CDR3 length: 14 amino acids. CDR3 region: CASSPRDRVYEQYF. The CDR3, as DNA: TGTGCCAGCAGCCCTAGGGACAGGGTTTACGAGCAGTACTTC.

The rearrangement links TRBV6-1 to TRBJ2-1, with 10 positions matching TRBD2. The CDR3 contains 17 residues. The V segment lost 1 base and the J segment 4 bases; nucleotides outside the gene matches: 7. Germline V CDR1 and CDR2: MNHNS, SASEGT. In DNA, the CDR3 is TGTGCCAGCAGTGAAGAAATAGCGGGAGGTTATTACAATGAGCAGTTCTTC. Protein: CASSEEIAGGYYNEQFF.

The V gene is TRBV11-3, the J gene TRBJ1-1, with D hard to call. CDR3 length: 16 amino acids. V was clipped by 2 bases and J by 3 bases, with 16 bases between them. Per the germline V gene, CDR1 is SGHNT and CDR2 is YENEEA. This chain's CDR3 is CASSLPWTRGYTEAFF. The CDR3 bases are TGTGCCAGCAGCTTACCGTGGACCCGGGGTTACACTGAAGCTTTCTTT.

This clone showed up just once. The CDR3 coding sequence is TGTGCCAGCAGACCTAGCGGGGGGGAAGTTTTAGAGACCCAGTACTTC. Translation gives CASRPSGGEVLETQYF. The chain couples TRBV7-2 to TRBJ2-5; TRBD2 aligns across 12 bases. J was trimmed by 4 bases and V by 6 bases; bases with no gene match: 9. The CDR3 extends over 16 amino acids. In germline, CDR1 is SGHTA, CDR2 FQGNSA.

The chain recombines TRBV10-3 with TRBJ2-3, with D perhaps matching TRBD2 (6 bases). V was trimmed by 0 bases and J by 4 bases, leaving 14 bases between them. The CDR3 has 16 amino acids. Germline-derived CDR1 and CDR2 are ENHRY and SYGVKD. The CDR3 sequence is CAISESWTTLADTQYF. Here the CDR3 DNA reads TGTGCCATCAGTGAGTCATGGACTACCCTGGCAGATACGCAGTATTTT.

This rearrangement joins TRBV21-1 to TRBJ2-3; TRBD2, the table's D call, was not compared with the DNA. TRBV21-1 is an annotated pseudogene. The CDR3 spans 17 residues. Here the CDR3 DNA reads TGTGCCAGCAGCAAAGGGGGCGCTAGCGGGTGTACAGATACGCAGTATTTT. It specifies CASSKGGASGCTDTQYF.

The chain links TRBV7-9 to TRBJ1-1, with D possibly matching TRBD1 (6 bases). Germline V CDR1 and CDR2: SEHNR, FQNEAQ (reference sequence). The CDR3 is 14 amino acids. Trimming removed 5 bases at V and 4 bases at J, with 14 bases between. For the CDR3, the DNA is TGTGCCAGCAGCGCCCCAGGGGCCCGCACTGAAGCTTTCTTT. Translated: CASSAPGARTEAFF.

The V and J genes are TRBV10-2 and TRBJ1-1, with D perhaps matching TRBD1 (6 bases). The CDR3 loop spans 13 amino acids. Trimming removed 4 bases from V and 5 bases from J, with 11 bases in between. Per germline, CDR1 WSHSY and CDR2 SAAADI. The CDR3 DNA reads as TGCGCCAGCAGTGTTGGGGGGCCGACTGAAGCTTTCTTT. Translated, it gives CASSVGGPTEAFF.